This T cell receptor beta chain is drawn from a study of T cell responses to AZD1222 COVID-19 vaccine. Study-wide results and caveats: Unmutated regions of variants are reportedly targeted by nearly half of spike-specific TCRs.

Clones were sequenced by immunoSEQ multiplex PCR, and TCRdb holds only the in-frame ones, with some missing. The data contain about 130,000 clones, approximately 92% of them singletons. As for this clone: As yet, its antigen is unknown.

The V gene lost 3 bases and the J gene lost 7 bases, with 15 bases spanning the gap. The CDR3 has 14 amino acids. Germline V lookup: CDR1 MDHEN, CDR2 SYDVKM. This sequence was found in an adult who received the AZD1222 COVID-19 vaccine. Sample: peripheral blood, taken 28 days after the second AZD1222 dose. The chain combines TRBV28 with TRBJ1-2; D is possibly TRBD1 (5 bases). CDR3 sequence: CASSFIAGNLGYTF. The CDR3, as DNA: TGTGCCAGCAGTTTCATAGCAGGGAACCTTGGCTACACCTTC.